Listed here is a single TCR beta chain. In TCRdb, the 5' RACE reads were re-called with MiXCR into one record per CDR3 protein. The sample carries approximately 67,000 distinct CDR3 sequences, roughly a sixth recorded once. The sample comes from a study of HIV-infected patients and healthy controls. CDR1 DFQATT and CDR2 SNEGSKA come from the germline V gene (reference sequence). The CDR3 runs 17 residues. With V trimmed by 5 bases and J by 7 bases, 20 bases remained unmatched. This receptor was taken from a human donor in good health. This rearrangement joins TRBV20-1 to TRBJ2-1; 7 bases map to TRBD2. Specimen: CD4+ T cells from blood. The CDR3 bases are TGCAGTGCTTCGACCCTGGGGGGAGGGCCCCTATCGAATGAGCAGTTCTTC. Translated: CSASTLGGGPLSNEQFF.